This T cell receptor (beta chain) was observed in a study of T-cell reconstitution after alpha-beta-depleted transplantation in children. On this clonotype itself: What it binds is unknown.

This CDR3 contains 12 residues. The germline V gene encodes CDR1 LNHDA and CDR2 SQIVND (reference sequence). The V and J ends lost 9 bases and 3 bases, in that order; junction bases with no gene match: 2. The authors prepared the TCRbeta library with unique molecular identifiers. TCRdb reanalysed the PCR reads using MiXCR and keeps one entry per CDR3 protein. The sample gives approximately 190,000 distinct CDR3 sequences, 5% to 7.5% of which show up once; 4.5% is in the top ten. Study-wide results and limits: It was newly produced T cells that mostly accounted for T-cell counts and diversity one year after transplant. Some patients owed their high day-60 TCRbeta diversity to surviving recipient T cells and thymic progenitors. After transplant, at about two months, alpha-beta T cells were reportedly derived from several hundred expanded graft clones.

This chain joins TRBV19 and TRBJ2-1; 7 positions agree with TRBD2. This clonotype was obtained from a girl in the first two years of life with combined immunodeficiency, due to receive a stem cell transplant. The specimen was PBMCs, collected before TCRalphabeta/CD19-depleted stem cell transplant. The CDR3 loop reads CASGGYYNEQFF. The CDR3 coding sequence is TGTGCCAGCGGGGGGTACTACAATGAGCAGTTCTTC.